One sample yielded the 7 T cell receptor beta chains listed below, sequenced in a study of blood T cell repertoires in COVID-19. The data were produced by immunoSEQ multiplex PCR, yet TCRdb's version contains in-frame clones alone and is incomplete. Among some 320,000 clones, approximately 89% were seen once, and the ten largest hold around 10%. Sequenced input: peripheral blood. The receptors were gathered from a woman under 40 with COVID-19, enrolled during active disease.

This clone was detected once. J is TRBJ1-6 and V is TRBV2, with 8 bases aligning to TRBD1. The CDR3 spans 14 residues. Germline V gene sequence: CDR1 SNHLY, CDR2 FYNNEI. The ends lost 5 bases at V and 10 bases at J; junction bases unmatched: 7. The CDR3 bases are TGTGCCAGCAGTAAAGGACAGGGAAGATCACCCCTCCACTTT. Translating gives CASSKGQGRSPLHF.

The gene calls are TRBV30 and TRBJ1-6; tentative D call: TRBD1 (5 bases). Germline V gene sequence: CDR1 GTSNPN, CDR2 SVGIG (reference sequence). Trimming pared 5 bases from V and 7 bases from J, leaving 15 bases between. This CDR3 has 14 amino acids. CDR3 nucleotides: TGTGCCTGGGGGATGGCTGGGGCCAATTCACCCCTCCACTTT. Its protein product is CAWGMAGANSPLHF.

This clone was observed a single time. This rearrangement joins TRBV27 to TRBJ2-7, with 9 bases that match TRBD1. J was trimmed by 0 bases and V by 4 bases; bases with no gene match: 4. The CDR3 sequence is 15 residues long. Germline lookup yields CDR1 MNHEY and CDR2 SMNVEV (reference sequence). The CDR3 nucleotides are TGTGCCAGCAGTTGGGGACAGGGTCCCTCCTACGAGCAGTACTTC. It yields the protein CASSWGQGPSYEQYF.

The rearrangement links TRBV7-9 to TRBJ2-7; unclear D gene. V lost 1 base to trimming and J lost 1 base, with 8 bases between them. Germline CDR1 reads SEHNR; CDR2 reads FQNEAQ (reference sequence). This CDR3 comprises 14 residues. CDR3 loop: CASSLVGDSYEQYF. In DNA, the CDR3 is TGTGCCAGCAGCTTAGTCGGAGATTCCTACGAGCAGTACTTC.

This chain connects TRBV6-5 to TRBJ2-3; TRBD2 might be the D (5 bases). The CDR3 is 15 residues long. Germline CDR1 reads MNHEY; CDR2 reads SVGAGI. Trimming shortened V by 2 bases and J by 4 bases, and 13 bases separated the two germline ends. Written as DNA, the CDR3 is TGTGCCAGCAGTTACGTGGGAGTAGGTTCAGATACGCAGTATTTT. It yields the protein CASSYVGVGSDTQYF.

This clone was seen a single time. CDR3 in amino acids: CASSLGGVIDTQYF. The CDR3 nucleotides are TGCGCCAGCAGCTTGGGCGGGGTGATAGATACGCAGTATTTT. J is TRBJ2-3 and V is TRBV5-1; perhaps TRBD2 as D (6 bases). V was trimmed by 0 bases and J by 5 bases, leaving 10 bases between them. This CDR3 has 14 amino acids. The germline V gene encodes CDR1 SGHRS and CDR2 YFSETQ.

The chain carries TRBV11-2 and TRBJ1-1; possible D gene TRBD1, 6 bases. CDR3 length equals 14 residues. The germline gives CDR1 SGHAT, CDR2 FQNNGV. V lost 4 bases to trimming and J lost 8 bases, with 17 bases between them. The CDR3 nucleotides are TGTGCCAGCAGCTACCAATTAACCGGGACAGAAGCTTTCTTT. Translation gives CASSYQLTGTEAFF.